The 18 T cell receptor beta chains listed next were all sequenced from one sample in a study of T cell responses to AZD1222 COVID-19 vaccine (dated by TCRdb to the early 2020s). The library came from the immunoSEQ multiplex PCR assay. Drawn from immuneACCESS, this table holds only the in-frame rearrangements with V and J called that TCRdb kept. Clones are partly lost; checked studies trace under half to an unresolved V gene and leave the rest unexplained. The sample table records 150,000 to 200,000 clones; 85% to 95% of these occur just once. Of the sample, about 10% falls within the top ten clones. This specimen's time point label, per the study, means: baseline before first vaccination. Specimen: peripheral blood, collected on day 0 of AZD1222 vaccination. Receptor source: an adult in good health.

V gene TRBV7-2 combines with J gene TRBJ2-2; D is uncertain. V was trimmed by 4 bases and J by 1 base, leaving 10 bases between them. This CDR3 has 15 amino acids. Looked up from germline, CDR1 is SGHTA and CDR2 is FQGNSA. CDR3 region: CASSSTTVNTGELFF. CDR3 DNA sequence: TGTGCCAGCAGCTCCACCACAGTGAACACCGGGGAGCTGTTTTTT.

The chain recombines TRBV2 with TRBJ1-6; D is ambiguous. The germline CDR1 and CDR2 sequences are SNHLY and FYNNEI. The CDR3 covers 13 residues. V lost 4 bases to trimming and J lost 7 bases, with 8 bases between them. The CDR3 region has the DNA TGTGCCAGCAGTGGGCAGTTCAATTCACCCCTCCACTTT. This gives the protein CASSGQFNSPLHF.

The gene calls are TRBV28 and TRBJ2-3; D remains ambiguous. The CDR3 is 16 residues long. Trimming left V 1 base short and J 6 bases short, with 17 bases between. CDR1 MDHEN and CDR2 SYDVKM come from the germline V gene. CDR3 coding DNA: TGTGCCAGCAGTTTATCCGGGCCAGGAAGGTCGGATACGCAGTATTTT. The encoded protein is CASSLSGPGRSDTQYF.

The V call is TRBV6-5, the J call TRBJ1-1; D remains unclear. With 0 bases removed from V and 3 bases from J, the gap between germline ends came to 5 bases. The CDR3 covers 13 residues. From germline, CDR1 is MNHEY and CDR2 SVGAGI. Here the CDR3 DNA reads TGTGCCAGCAGTTACTCGACGTACACTGAAGCTTTCTTT. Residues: CASSYSTYTEAFF.

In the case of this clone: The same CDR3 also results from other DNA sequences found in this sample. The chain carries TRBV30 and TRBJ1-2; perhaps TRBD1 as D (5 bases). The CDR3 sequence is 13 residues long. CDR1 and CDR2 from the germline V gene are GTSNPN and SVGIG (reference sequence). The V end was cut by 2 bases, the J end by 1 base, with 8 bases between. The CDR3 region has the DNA TGTGCCTGGAGTCTCGGGGGTAACTATGGCTACACCTTC. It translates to CAWSLGGNYGYTF.

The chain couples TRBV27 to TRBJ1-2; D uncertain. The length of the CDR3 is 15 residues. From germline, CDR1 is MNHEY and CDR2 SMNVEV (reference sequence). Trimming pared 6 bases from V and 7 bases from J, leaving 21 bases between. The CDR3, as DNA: TGTGCCAGCAGCCCAGTCGGCAGGTCGGGCAGTGGCTACACCTTC. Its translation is CASSPVGRSGSGYTF.

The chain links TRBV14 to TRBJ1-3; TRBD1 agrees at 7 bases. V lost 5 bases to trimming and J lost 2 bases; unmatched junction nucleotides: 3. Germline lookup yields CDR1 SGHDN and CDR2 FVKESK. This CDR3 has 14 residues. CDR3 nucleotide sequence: TGTGCCAGCAGCGAGGGGGCCGCTGGAAACACCATATATTTT. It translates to CASSEGAAGNTIYF. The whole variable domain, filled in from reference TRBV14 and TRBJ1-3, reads EAGVTQFPSHSVIEKGQTVTLRCDPISGHDNLYWYRRVMGKEIKFLLHFVKESKQDESGMPNNRFLAERTGGTYSTLKVQPAELEDSGVYFCASSEGAAGNTIYFGEGSWLTVV.

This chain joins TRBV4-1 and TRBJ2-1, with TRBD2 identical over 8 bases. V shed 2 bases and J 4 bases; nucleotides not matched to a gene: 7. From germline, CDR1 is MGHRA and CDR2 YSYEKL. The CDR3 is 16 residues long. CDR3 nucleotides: TGCGCCAGCAGCCAAATACGGGAGGGCCGTTACAATGAGCAGTTCTTC. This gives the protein CASSQIREGRYNEQFF.

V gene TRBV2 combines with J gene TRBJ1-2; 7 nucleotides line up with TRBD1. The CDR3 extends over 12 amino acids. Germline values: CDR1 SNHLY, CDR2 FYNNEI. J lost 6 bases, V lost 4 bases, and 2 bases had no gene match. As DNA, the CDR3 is TGTGCCAGCAGTGTAGGGGGCGATGGCTACACCTTC. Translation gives CASSVGGDGYTF.

The CDR3 sequence is CASTNGRGAAGNTIYF. The CDR3 DNA is TGTGCCAGTACCAATGGGCGGGGGGCCGCTGGAAACACCATATATTTT. The rearrangement uses TRBV19 and TRBJ1-3; the D gene is possibly TRBD1 (6 bases). There are 16 residues in the CDR3. The V and J ends lost 7 bases and 2 bases respectively, with 18 bases between them. Germline V gene sequence: CDR1 LNHDA, CDR2 SQIVND (reference sequence).

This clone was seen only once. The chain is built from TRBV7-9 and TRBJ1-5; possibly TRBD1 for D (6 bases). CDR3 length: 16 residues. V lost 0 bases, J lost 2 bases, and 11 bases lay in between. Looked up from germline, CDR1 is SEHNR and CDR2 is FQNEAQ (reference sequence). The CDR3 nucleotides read TGTGCCAGCAGCTTAGCACAGGGATCGGGCAATCAGCCCCAGCATTTT. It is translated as CASSLAQGSGNQPQHF.

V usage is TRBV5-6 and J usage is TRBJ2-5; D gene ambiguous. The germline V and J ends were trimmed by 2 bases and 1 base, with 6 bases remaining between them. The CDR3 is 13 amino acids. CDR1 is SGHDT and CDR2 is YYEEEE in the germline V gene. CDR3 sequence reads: CASSFVSQETQYF. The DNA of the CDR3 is TGTGCCAGCAGCTTTGTCAGCCAAGAGACCCAGTACTTC.

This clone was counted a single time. CDR3 sequence reads: CASSPYTGLRETQYF. In DNA, the CDR3 is TGTGCCAGCTCACCTTATACAGGGTTGAGGGAGACCCAGTACTTC. The rearrangement links TRBV18 to TRBJ2-5, with TRBD1 as a possible D gene (6 bases). The CDR3 extends over 15 amino acids. Germline loops: CDR1 KGHSH, CDR2 LQKENI. The V end was cut by 3 bases, the J end by 5 bases, with 16 bases between.

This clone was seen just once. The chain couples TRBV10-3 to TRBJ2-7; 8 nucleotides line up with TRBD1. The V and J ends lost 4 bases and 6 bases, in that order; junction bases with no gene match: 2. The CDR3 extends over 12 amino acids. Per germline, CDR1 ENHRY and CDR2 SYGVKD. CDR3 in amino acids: CAISGTGFEQYF. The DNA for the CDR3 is TGTGCCATCAGTGGGACAGGGTTCGAGCAGTACTTC.

For the CDR3, the DNA is TGTGCCAGCAGCTTACTAGCGGGAGGGCCTTATGAGCAGTTCTTC. It encodes CASSLLAGGPYEQFF. This rearrangement joins TRBV27 to TRBJ2-1; TRBD2 matches at 13 bases. V shed 6 bases, J shed 8 bases, and the junction held 7 bases outside the gene matches. CDR1 and CDR2 (germline): MNHEY, SMNVEV (reference sequence). This CDR3 has 15 residues.

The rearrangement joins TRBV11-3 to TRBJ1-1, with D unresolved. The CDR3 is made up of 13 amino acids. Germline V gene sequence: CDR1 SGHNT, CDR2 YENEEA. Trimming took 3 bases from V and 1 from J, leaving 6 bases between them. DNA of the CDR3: TGTGCCAGCAGCTTCTCCGGGAACACTGAAGCTTTCTTT. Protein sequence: CASSFSGNTEAFF.

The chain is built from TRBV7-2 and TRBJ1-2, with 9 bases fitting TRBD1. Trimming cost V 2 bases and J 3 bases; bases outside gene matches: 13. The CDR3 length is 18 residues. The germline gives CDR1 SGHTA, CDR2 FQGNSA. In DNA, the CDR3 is TGTGCCAGCAGCTTAATAAAGGCGGACAGGGGACGCGACTATGGCTACACCTTC. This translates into CASSLIKADRGRDYGYTF.

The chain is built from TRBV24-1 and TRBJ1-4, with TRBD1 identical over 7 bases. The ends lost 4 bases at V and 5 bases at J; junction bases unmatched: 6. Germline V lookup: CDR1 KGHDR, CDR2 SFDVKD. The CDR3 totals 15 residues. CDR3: CATSDTGDINEKLFF. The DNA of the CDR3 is TGTGCCACCAGTGACACAGGGGATATCAATGAAAAACTGTTTTTT.